This entry lists 28 T cell receptor beta chains sequenced from one sample in a study of HIV-infected children after antiretroviral therapy interruption. The TCR library was built from RNA with a 3' RACE protocol and unique molecular identifiers. TCRdb called the 3' RACE reads again in MiXCR, with one record for every CDR3 protein. Counted here are just over 4,000 distinct CDR3 sequences, more than 4.5% occurring once; the ten biggest clones make up around a quarter. Specified treatment: PENTA 11 planned treatment interruption arm or continuous ART arm. The sample consisted of CD45RO+ CD8+ T cells from PBMCs, pooled from several time points, taken from a donor given antiretroviral therapy, either interrupted or continuous. The sample's subset: memory CD8+ CD45RO+ CD45RA- T cells. The source is a pool of human donors with HIV.

This clonotype was counted at least ten times. CDR3 DNA: TGCAGTGCTGGGGCCAGGGACACTGAAGCTTTCTTT. Protein sequence: CSAGARDTEAFF. This chain joins TRBV20-1 and TRBJ1-1, with a tentative D call TRBD1 (5 bases). Germline assignment: CDR1 DFQATT and CDR2 SNEGSKA (reference sequence). The V end was cut by 5 bases, the J end by 3 bases, with 10 bases between. This CDR3 has 12 residues.

This clonotype was detected ten times or more. This rearrangement joins TRBV6-4 to TRBJ2-1, with TRBD1 matching 8 bases. CDR1 is MRHNA and CDR2 is SNTAGT in the germline V gene. The J segment lost 4 bases and the V segment lost 3 bases, leaving 5 bases of the junction unmatched. The CDR3 has 15 residues. CDR3 nucleotide sequence: TGTGCCAGCAGTGAAGGACAGGGCGGTTACAATGAGCAGTTCTTC. Protein product: CASSEGQGGYNEQFF.

In its sample, this clonotype ranks as medium-sized. V usage is TRBV28 and J usage is TRBJ2-4; 7 bases match TRBD1. Germline CDR1 is MDHEN and CDR2 is SYDVKM. V gave up 2 bases and J gave up 3 bases; unmatched junction bases: 7. The CDR3 spans 16 residues. Here the CDR3 reads CASSLIPGQYKNIQYF. The CDR3 bases are TGTGCCAGCAGTTTAATACCGGGACAGTACAAAAACATTCAGTACTTC.

The chain employs TRBV3-1 and TRBJ2-3, with a weak D call TRBD2 (5 bases). CDR3 length: 15 residues. The V end lost 0 bases, the J end lost 6 bases, and 13 bases lay between the germline ends. CDR1 is LGHDT, CDR2 YNNKEL, per germline (reference sequence). The CDR3 here is CASSQDGLARDTQYF. The CDR3 DNA reads as TGTGCCAGCAGCCAAGATGGACTCGCCCGCGATACGCAGTATTTT.

By share, this clonotype ranks as hyperexpanded. V and J are TRBV5-1 and TRBJ2-7; 10 bases are shared with TRBD1. CDR3 size: 18 residues. V gave up 0 bases and J gave up 0 bases; unmatched junction bases: 9. CDR1 is SGHRS and CDR2 is YFSETQ in the germline V gene. CDR3 DNA sequence: TGCGCCAGCAGCTTGGTTACTGGACAGGGGGTGTCCTCCTACGAGCAGTACTTC. This sequence encodes CASSLVTGQGVSSYEQYF.

Ten or more counts support this clonotype. V is TRBV5-1 and J is TRBJ2-3; 12 nucleotides line up with TRBD2. J gave up 2 bases and V 4 bases, and 5 bases lay outside the gene matches. The CDR3 is 16 amino acids. Looked up from germline, CDR1 is SGHRS and CDR2 is YFSETQ. The CDR3 loop reads CASSLTSGSNTDTQYF. The CDR3 DNA follows: TGCGCCAGCAGCCTGACTAGCGGGAGTAACACAGATACGCAGTATTTT.

This clonotype was counted many times. The rearrangement links TRBV7-2 to TRBJ1-5; 7 bases are a match to TRBD1. V lost 3 bases and J lost 6; bases outside the gene matches: 14. Germline assignment: CDR1 SGHTA and CDR2 FQGNSA. This CDR3 region has 17 residues. CDR3 sequence (DNA): TGTGCCAGCAGCTTGAACTCGGGACAGAGAGTGCCTCAGCCCCAGCATTTT. This translates into CASSLNSGQRVPQPQHF.

Many counts were recorded for this clonotype. V gene TRBV7-9 combines with J gene TRBJ2-5, with D possibly matching TRBD1 (6 bases). Trimming pared 5 bases from V and 5 bases from J, leaving 15 bases between. Looked up from germline, CDR1 is SEHNR and CDR2 is FQNEAQ (reference sequence). The CDR3 consists of 14 residues. CDR3 loop: CASSPRQVWETQYF. CDR3 coding DNA: TGTGCCAGCAGCCCCCGACAGGTTTGGGAGACCCAGTACTTC.

This clonotype is deemed medium-sized (0.01 to 0.1%). V gene TRBV10-3 combines with J gene TRBJ1-1, with 11 bases lining up with TRBD1. V trimming: 4 bases; J trimming: 4 bases; junction bases outside the gene matches: 2. The germline gives CDR1 ENHRY, CDR2 SYGVKD. This CDR3 contains 14 residues. The CDR3 spells CAISGTGGSTEAFF. CDR3 DNA: TGTGCCATCAGTGGGACAGGGGGCTCCACTGAAGCTTTCTTT.

This clonotype was picked up many times. The chain links TRBV29-1 to TRBJ2-7; 7 bases line up with TRBD1. The CDR3 covers 15 residues. Germline lookup yields CDR1 SQVTM and CDR2 ANQGSEA. V lost 4 bases and J lost 3; bases outside the gene matches: 12. The CDR3 loop is CSVVSGQERNYEQYF. CDR3 DNA: TGCAGCGTTGTTTCCGGACAGGAGAGAAACTACGAGCAGTACTTC.

The genes are TRBV4-2 and TRBJ2-6; TRBD1 agrees at 8 bases. The CDR3 sequence is 15 residues long. Germline V lookup: CDR1 LGHNA, CDR2 YNFKEQ. The V segment lost 4 bases and the J segment 3 bases; nucleotides outside the gene matches: 2. CDR3 DNA sequence: TGTGCCAGCAGCCCGGACAGGGATGGGGCCAACGTCCTGACTTTC. This encodes CASSPDRDGANVLTF.

This clonotype appeared many times. The chain is built from TRBV6-2 or TRBV6-3 and TRBJ2-1, with D possibly TRBD2 on 6 matching bases. The CDR3 covers 13 residues. Between the trimmed V and J ends, which lost 8 bases and 10 bases, there was a span of 18 bases. Germline V gives CDR1 MNHEY, CDR2 SVGEGT. CDR3 sequence (DNA): TGTGCCAGCGAGGGCCCCCCTAGCGACGAGCAGTTCTTC. It codes for CASEGPPSDEQFF.

The V call is TRBV18, the J call TRBJ2-7; D remains ambiguous. The V and J ends lost 6 bases and 4 bases respectively, with 10 bases between them. Germline V gene lookup returns CDR1 KGHSH and CDR2 LQKENI. The CDR3 totals 12 residues. This CDR3 reads CASSRGFYEQYF. The DNA of the CDR3 is TGTGCCAGCTCCCGAGGATTTTACGAGCAGTACTTC.

There are a few counts of this clonotype. The V call is TRBV28, the J call TRBJ2-7; no clear D. Germline V gives CDR1 MDHEN, CDR2 SYDVKM. CDR3 length equals 12 residues. The ends were cut back, 1 base at V and 3 bases at J, with 4 bases in the middle. CDR3 nucleotides: TGTGCCAGCAGTTTATTTGACTACGAGCAGTACTTC. Protein: CASSLFDYEQYF.

By share, this clonotype ranks as medium-sized. The V gene is TRBV28, the J gene TRBJ2-2, with 7 bases lining up with TRBD1. V dropped 5 bases and J dropped 3; count of bases not matched to a gene: 6. Germline CDR1 reads MDHEN; CDR2 reads SYDVKM. The CDR3 sequence is 15 residues long. The CDR3 sequence is CASSRADRDTGELFF. The CDR3, as DNA: TGTGCCAGCAGTCGAGCTGACAGGGACACCGGGGAGCTGTTTTTT.

Sample share makes this clonotype large. This chain joins TRBV4-1 and TRBJ1-4; D gene uncertain. This CDR3 region has 12 residues. Looked up from germline, CDR1 is MGHRA and CDR2 is YSYEKL. V was clipped by 1 base and J by 8 bases, with 5 bases between them. This chain's CDR3 is CASSQVREKLFF. CDR3 DNA sequence: TGCGCCAGCAGCCAAGTAAGGGAAAAACTGTTTTTT.

This clonotype occurred once. The chain combines TRBV20-1 with TRBJ1-2; possible D gene TRBD1, 6 bases. CDR3 size: 14 residues. Looked up from germline, CDR1 is DFQATT and CDR2 is SNEGSKA (reference sequence). The V gene lost 0 bases and the J gene lost 4 bases, with 12 bases spanning the gap. CDR3 in amino acids: CSARDPGQTYGYTF. CDR3 bases: TGCAGTGCTAGAGATCCCGGACAGACCTATGGCTACACCTTC.

Within the sample, this clonotype is medium-sized. This chain uses TRBV7-9 with TRBJ2-1, with TRBD2 matching 10 bases. The CDR3 runs 15 residues. Looked up from germline, CDR1 is SEHNR and CDR2 is FQNEAQ (reference sequence). V shed 1 base, J shed 7 bases, and the junction held 4 bases outside the gene matches. CDR3 DNA: TGTGCCAGCAGCTTAGATTTACTAGCGGGGAATGAGCAGTTCTTC. Protein: CASSLDLLAGNEQFF.

By share, this clonotype ranks as medium-sized (0.01 to 0.1%). V and J are TRBV20-1 and TRBJ2-7, with 8 positions matching TRBD1. CDR3 length: 12 amino acids. The trim removed 5 bases at V and 7 bases at J, leaving 7 bases unmatched. Germline values: CDR1 DFQATT, CDR2 SNEGSKA (reference sequence). CDR3 sequence: CSALGQGGEQYF. In nucleotides, the CDR3 is TGCAGTGCTCTCGGACAGGGTGGGGAGCAGTACTTC.

This clonotype is large within its sample. The chain has TRBV20-1 and TRBJ2-2; 10 positions agree with TRBD2. With V trimmed by 1 base and J by 4 bases, 0 bases remained unmatched. This CDR3 is 14 amino acids long. The germline V gene encodes CDR1 DFQATT and CDR2 SNEGSKA (reference sequence). As DNA, the CDR3 is TGCAGTGCTAGAGGACTAGCGGGCACCGGGGAGCTGTTTTTT. This encodes CSARGLAGTGELFF.

This clonotype appeared many times. V gene TRBV6-2 or TRBV6-3 combines with J gene TRBJ2-6; unclear D gene. Germline CDR1 MNHEY, CDR2 SVGEGT. V was trimmed by 6 bases and J by 8 bases, leaving 2 bases between them. The length of the CDR3 is 10 residues. The CDR3 loop is CASRTNVLTF. The CDR3 coding sequence is TGTGCCAGCAGAACCAACGTCCTGACTTTC.

This clonotype was seen repeatedly, ten times or more. V usage is TRBV20-1 and J usage is TRBJ2-7; 7 nucleotides match TRBD1. The CDR3 length is 16 residues. The V and J ends lost 1 base and 0 bases, in that order; junction bases with no gene match: 9. Germline-derived CDR1 and CDR2 are DFQATT and SNEGSKA (reference sequence). CDR3 sequence (DNA): TGCAGTGCTAGAGGTTTTGACAGGGCTCTCTCCTACGAGCAGTACTTC. Translation gives CSARGFDRALSYEQYF.

Ten or more counts support this clonotype. V is TRBV20-1 and J is TRBJ2-1, with TRBD1 matching 8 bases. Trimming cost V 5 bases and J 1 base; bases outside gene matches: 4. Germline V gene sequence: CDR1 DFQATT, CDR2 SNEGSKA (reference sequence). The CDR3 runs to 14 residues. This CDR3 is CSAAGQVSYNEQFF. DNA for the CDR3: TGCAGTGCTGCGGGACAGGTATCCTACAATGAGCAGTTCTTC.

The gene calls are TRBV7-2 and TRBJ2-2, with 7 bases aligning to TRBD2. V shed 7 bases, J shed 5 bases, and the junction held 7 bases outside the gene matches. The CDR3 runs to 14 residues. The V gene's germline CDR1 is SGHTA and CDR2 FQGNSA. CDR3 loop: CASTPPRETGELFF. CDR3 sequence (DNA): TGTGCCAGCACCCCACCGCGGGAGACCGGGGAGCTGTTTTTT.

This clonotype came up many times. This sequence joins TRBV6-4 and TRBJ2-2, with unresolved D. The CDR3 totals 16 residues. Germline values: CDR1 MRHNA, CDR2 SNTAGT. V dropped 2 bases and J dropped 2 bases, with 12 bases sitting between them. The CDR3 spells CASSDSPRLNTGELFF. For the CDR3, the DNA is TGTGCCAGCAGTGACAGTCCGCGGCTAAACACCGGGGAGCTGTTTTTT.

This clonotype was detected a few times. The chain has TRBV10-3 and TRBJ1-1; D remains unclear. With 3 bases removed from V and 1 base from J, the gap between germline ends came to 9 bases. The germline gives CDR1 ENHRY, CDR2 SYGVKD. The CDR3 runs to 14 residues. The CDR3 bases are TGTGCCATCAGTGACGGGGTTCAGAACACTGAAGCTTTCTTT. It is translated as CAISDGVQNTEAFF.

V gene TRBV3-1 combines with J gene TRBJ2-3, with 10 bases identical to TRBD1. The V and J ends lost 5 bases and 2 bases, in that order; junction bases with no gene match: 19. Germline-derived CDR1 and CDR2 are LGHDT and YNNKEL (reference sequence). The length of the CDR3 is 20 residues. CDR3 sequence reads: CASSLLGQGHPLSSTDTQYF. In DNA, the CDR3 is TGTGCCAGCAGCTTATTGGGACAGGGGCACCCATTATCCTCCACAGATACGCAGTATTTT.

This clonotype appeared a few times. V gene TRBV9 combines with J gene TRBJ2-1, with 11 positions matching TRBD2. The CDR3 is made up of 17 amino acids. Per germline, CDR1 SGDLS and CDR2 YYNGEE. With 4 bases clipped from V and 8 bases from J, the junction kept 14 bases outside the gene matches. In DNA form, the CDR3 reads TGTGCCAGCAGCCTCCCCTTTAGCGGGGGGGCCAGGCATGAGCAGTTCTTC. The encoded protein is CASSLPFSGGARHEQFF.